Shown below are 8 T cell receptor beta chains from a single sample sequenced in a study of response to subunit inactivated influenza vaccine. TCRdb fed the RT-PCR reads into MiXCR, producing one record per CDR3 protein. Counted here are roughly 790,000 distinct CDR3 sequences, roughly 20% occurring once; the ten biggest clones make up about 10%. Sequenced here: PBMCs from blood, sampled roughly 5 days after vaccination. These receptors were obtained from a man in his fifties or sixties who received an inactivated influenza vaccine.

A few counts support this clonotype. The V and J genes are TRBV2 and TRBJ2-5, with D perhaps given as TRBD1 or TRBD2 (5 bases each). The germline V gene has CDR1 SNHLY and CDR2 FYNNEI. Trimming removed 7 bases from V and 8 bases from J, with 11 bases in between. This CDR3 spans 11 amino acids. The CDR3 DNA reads TGTGCCAGCAAGACCGGGGCAACCCAGTACTTC. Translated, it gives CASKTGATQYF.

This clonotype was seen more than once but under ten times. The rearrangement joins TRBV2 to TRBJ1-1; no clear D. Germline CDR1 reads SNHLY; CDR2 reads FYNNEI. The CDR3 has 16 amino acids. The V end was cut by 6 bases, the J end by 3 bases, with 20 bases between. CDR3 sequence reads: CASREGPGLMDTEAFF. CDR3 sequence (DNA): TGTGCCAGCAGAGAGGGTCCAGGCCTTATGGACACTGAAGCTTTCTTT.

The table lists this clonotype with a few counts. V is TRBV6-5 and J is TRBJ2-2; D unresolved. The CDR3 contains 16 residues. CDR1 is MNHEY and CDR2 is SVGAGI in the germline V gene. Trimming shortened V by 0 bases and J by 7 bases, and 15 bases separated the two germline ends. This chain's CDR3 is CASSYSYSRDLGELFF. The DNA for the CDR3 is TGTGCCAGCAGTTACTCCTATAGTCGTGATCTCGGGGAGCTGTTTTTT.

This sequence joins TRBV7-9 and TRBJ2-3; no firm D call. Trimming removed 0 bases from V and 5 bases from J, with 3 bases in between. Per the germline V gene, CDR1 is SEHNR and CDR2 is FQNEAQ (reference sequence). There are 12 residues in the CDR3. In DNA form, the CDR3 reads TGTGCCAGCAGCTTAGCGATAGATACGCAGTATTTT. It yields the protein CASSLAIDTQYF.

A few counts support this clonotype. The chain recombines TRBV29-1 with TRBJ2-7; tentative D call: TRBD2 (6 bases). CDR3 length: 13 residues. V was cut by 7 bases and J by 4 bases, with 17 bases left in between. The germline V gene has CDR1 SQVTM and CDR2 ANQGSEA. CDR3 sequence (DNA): TGCAGCGCCGCGAGAGGGAGGTTATACGAGCAGTACTTC. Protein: CSAARGRLYEQYF.

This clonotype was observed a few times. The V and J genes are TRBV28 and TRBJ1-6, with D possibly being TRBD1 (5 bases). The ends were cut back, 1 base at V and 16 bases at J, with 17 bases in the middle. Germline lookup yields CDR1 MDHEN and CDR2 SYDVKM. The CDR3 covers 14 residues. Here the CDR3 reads CASSLSAGTRRLHF. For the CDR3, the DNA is TGTGCCAGCAGTTTATCAGCAGGGACTCGCAGGCTCCACTTT.

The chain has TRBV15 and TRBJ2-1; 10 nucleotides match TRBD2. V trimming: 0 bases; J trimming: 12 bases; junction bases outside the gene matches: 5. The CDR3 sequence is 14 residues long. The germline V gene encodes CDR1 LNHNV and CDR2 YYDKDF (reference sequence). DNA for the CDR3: TGTGCCACCAGCAGAGAGGCTAGCGGGGGTCGGCAGTTCTTC. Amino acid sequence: CATSREASGGRQFF.

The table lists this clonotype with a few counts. The CDR3 spells CASSNRKRQSGETQYF. The CDR3 DNA reads TGTGCCAGCTCAAACCGGAAGCGGCAATCGGGGGAGACCCAGTACTTC. V gene TRBV18 combines with J gene TRBJ2-5, with a weak D call TRBD2 (5 bases). The CDR3 extends over 16 amino acids. Germline V gene sequence: CDR1 KGHSH, CDR2 LQKENI. Trimming removed 5 bases from V and 5 bases from J, with 21 bases in between. The full variable domain, with the rest looked up from reference TRBV18 and TRBJ2-5, is NAGVMQNPRHLVRRRGQEARLRCSPMKGHSHVYWYRQLPEEGLKFMVYLQKENIIDESGMPKERFSAEFPKEGPSILRIQQVVRGDSAAYFCASSNRKRQSGETQYFGPGTRLLVL.